Listed here are 2 T cell receptor beta chains from one sample, sequenced in a study of technical replicates of blood from a few donors. The protocol was immunoSEQ multiplex PCR, while the TCRdb copy is restricted to in-frame clones and leaves out a portion. Found here are 50,000 to 70,000 clones, roughly 90% of them singletons; the top ten hold roughly 4.2%. Material: PBMCs. These receptors were collected from a human donor in good health. Some clones in this sample may be carry-over from other donors' samples.

The chain employs TRBV5-1 and TRBJ1-6; D is perhaps TRBD1 (5 bases). The ends were cut back, 4 bases at V and 8 bases at J, with 10 bases in the middle. CDR1 is SGHRS and CDR2 is YFSETQ in the germline V gene. CDR3 size: 13 residues. The DNA of the CDR3 is TGCGCCAGCAGCCTACTGACAGATTCACCCCTCCACTTT. Protein: CASSLLTDSPLHF. Variable domain in full (rest from reference TRBV5-1 and TRBJ1-6): KAGVTQTPRYLIKTRGQQVTLSCSPISGHRSVSWYQQTPGQGLQFLFEYFSETQRNKGNFPGRFSGRQFSNSRSEMNVSTLELGDSALYLCASSLLTDSPLHFGNGTRLTVT.

This clone showed up just a few times. This chain connects TRBV6-6 to TRBJ1-1; no reliable D call. CDR3 length equals 12 residues. The germline V gene has CDR1 MNHNY and CDR2 SVGAGI (reference sequence). V was trimmed by 6 bases and J by 3 bases, leaving 8 bases between them. The CDR3 here is CASSTDYTEAFF. As DNA, the CDR3 is TGTGCCAGCAGCACGGACTACACTGAAGCTTTCTTT.